These 14 T cell receptor beta chains share one sample of origin, sequenced in a study of Ad26.COV2.S vaccination and SARS-CoV-2 variants. Treatment described: roughly 19 received Ad26.COV2.S at low or high dose, single or two shots; about five received placebo; per-sample allocation not given. Day 63 after the first injection of vaccine or placebo was the sampling time. The repertoire was sequenced with immunoSEQ multiplex PCR; TCRdb's copy has only in-frame clones and lacks some. The repertoire includes 500,000 or so clones, 85% to 90% of them detected once, and 2.5% sits in the top ten. The source was peripheral blood, collected in a trial of Ad26.COV2.S vaccine versus placebo. The origin of the receptors is a person between 18 and 65 years old who received the Ad26.COV2.S COVID-19 vaccine or a placebo.

The chain combines TRBV5-1 with TRBJ2-3; 9 bases match TRBD2. Germline values: CDR1 SGHRS, CDR2 YFSETQ. The CDR3 contains 15 residues. Trimming took 3 bases from V and 5 from J; bases not matched to a gene: 7. The DNA of the CDR3 is TGCGCCAGCAGCTCCTTAGCGGGAGATGAAGATACGCAGTATTTT. This gives the protein CASSSLAGDEDTQYF.

With regard to this clone: A junction end diverges from the germline sequence, so it may reflect a read error. The chain has TRBV28 and TRBJ2-5, with 12 bases matching TRBD2. The CDR3 contains 16 residues. Germline values: CDR1 MDHEN, CDR2 SYDVKM. The CDR3 bases are TGTGCCAGCACTTTACTAGCGGGGGGACCAACGGAGACCCAGTACTTC. This gives the protein CASTLLAGGPTETQYF. Supplemented by reference TRBV28 and TRBJ2-5, the full variable domain reads DVKVTQSSRYLVKRTGEKVFLECVQDMDHENMFWYRQDPGLGLRLIYFSYDVKMKEKGDIPEGYSVSREKKERFSLILESASTNQTSMYLCASTLLAGGPTETQYFGPGTRLLVL.

The chain joins TRBV18 to TRBJ1-5; TRBD1 matches at 12 bases. The length of the CDR3 is 19 residues. With 3 bases clipped from V and 1 base from J, the junction kept 10 bases outside the gene matches. The V gene's germline CDR1 is KGHSH and CDR2 LQKENI. DNA for the CDR3: TGTGCCAGCTCACCGAATCCGGGACAGGGGGCGCAGAGCAATCAGCCCCAGCATTTT. Protein: CASSPNPGQGAQSNQPQHF.

This clone was recorded only once. The chain couples TRBV5-8 to TRBJ2-7; 8 bases are a match to TRBD2. This CDR3 is 15 amino acids long. The germline CDR1 and CDR2 sequences are SGHTS and YDEGEE. V dropped 4 bases and J dropped 2; count of bases not matched to a gene: 8. This chain's CDR3 is CASSNLAGRAYEQYV. CDR3 bases: TGTGCCAGCAGCAATTTAGCCGGGAGGGCCTACGAGCAGTACGTC.

This rearrangement joins TRBV6-2 or TRBV6-3 to TRBJ2-7; D remains unclear. The V and J ends lost 0 bases and 2 bases respectively, with 8 bases between them. Germline V CDR1 and CDR2: MNHEY, SVGEGT. The CDR3 totals 14 residues. CDR3: CASSYSLIAYEQYV. The CDR3 nucleotides read TGTGCCAGCAGTTACTCGTTGATAGCCTACGAGCAGTACGTC.

V usage is TRBV11-3 and J usage is TRBJ2-1, with D uncertain. Germline loops: CDR1 SGHNT, CDR2 YENEEA. CDR3 size: 14 residues. Trimming shortened V by 1 base and J by 5 bases, and 9 bases separated the two germline ends. CDR3 in amino acids: CASSLGRPDNEQFF. The CDR3 DNA follows: TGTGCCAGCAGCTTAGGAAGGCCGGACAATGAGCAGTTCTTC. The full variable domain, with the rest looked up from reference TRBV11-3 and TRBJ2-1, is EAGVVQSPRYKIIEKKQPVAFWCNPISGHNTLYWYLQNLGQGPELLIRYENEEAVDDSQLPKDRFSAERLKGVDSTLKIQPAELGDSAVYLCASSLGRPDNEQFFGPGTRLTVL.

The V gene is TRBV4-3, the J gene TRBJ2-7, with D unclear. Germline CDR1 LGHNA, CDR2 YSLEER. V was pared by 0 bases and J by 6 bases, with 12 bases between. The CDR3 length is 14 residues. The CDR3 region is CASSQELHYSEQYV. The DNA of the CDR3 is TGCGCCAGCAGCCAAGAATTGCACTACTCCGAGCAGTACGTC.

The chain has TRBV3-1 (or the pseudogene TRBV3-2) and TRBJ2-7; weak D call: TRBD2 (6 bases). With 2 bases removed from V and 3 bases from J, the gap between germline ends came to 14 bases. The V gene's germline CDR1 is LGHDT and CDR2 YNNKEL (reference sequence). The CDR3 spans 15 residues. CDR3 coding DNA: TGTGCCAGCAGCCAATCGTGGGGACTGGGCTACGAGCAGTACTTC. Its translation is CASSQSWGLGYEQYF.

J is TRBJ2-4 and V is TRBV4-3; no definite D call. The V end was cut by 4 bases, the J end by 1 base, with 11 bases between. CDR1 is LGHNA, CDR2 YSLEER, per germline. This CDR3 region has 15 residues. CDR3 sequence: CASSPEYRAKNIQYF. The CDR3 DNA sequence: TGCGCCAGCAGCCCAGAGTATCGGGCCAAAAACATTCAGTACTTC.

With respect to this clone: The sample carries other DNA sequences with the same CDR3. J is TRBJ2-5 and V is TRBV24-1; 11 nucleotides match TRBD2. The CDR3 is 16 residues long. V dropped 4 bases and J dropped 4; count of bases not matched to a gene: 7. Germline-derived CDR1 and CDR2 are KGHDR and SFDVKD. CDR3 bases: TGTGCCACCAGTGACCCCGGGACTAGCGGTCGAGAGACCCAGTACTTC. This translates into CATSDPGTSGRETQYF.

This rearrangement joins TRBV30 to TRBJ2-3; 10 bases fit TRBD1. V lost 3 bases to trimming and J lost 4 bases; unmatched junction nucleotides: 7. This CDR3 is 15 amino acids long. Germline assignment: CDR1 GTSNPN and CDR2 SVGIG (reference sequence). The CDR3 loop reads CAWRIDRGLADTQYF. DNA for the CDR3: TGTGCCTGGAGGATCGACAGGGGGCTAGCAGATACGCAGTATTTT. Supplemented by reference TRBV30 and TRBJ2-3, the full variable domain reads SQTIHQWPATLVQPVGSPLSLECTVEGTSNPNLYWYRQAAGRGLQLLFYSVGIGQISSEVPQNLSASRPQDRQFILSSKKLLLSDSGFYLCAWRIDRGLADTQYFGPGTRLTVL.

The V gene is TRBV5-1, the J gene TRBJ2-1; D perhaps matches TRBD1 (5 bases). V lost 4 bases, J lost 9 bases, and 17 bases lay in between. The CDR3 length is 14 residues. Germline assignment: CDR1 SGHRS and CDR2 YFSETQ. CDR3 sequence (DNA): TGCGCCAGCAGCCCGAGCGTCCCTAGGGGTGAGCAGTTCTTC. Translation gives CASSPSVPRGEQFF.

This sequence joins TRBV27 and TRBJ1-1; perhaps TRBD1 as D (6 bases). Germline V CDR1 and CDR2: MNHEY, SMNVEV (reference sequence). This CDR3 comprises 14 residues. The V and J ends lost 5 bases and 0 bases respectively, with 10 bases between them. The CDR3 protein is CASSHRDMNTEAFF. DNA for the CDR3: TGTGCCAGCAGTCACAGGGATATGAACACTGAAGCTTTCTTT.

V and J are TRBV5-1 and TRBJ1-1; 12 positions match TRBD1. V was pared by 0 bases and J by 3 bases, with 12 bases of the junction left unmatched. Germline V gene lookup returns CDR1 SGHRS and CDR2 YFSETQ. CDR3 length: 19 residues. CDR3 protein: CASSLGRLGQGARDTEAFF. The CDR3 bases are TGCGCCAGCAGCTTGGGAAGGCTGGGACAGGGGGCGCGGGACACTGAAGCTTTCTTT.